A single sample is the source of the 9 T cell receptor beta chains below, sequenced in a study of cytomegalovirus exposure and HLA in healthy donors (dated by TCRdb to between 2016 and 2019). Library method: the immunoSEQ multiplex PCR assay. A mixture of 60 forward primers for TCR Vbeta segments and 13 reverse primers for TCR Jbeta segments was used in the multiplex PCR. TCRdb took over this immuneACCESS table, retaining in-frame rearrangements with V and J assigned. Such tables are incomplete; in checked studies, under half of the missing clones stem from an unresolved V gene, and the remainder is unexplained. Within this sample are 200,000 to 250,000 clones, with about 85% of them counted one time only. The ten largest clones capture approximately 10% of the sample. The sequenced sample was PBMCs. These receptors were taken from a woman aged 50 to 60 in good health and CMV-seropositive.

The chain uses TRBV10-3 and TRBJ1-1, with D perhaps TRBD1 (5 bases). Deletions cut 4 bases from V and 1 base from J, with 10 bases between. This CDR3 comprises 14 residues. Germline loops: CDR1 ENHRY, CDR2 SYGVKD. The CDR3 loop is CAISVTGENTEAFF. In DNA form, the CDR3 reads TGTGCCATCAGTGTAACAGGCGAGAACACTGAAGCTTTCTTT.

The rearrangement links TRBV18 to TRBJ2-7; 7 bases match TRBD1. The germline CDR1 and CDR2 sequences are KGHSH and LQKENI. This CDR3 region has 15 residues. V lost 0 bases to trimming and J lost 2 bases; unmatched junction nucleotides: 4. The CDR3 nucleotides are TGTGCCAGCTCACCACCGGGACAGCGGACCTACGAGCAGTACTTC. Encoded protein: CASSPPGQRTYEQYF.

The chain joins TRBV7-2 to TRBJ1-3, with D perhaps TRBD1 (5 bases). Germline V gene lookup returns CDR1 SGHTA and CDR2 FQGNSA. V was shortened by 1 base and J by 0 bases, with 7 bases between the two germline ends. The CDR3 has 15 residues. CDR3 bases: TGTGCCAGCAGCTTAGGAAGGGGCTCTGGAAACACCATATATTTT. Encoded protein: CASSLGRGSGNTIYF.

This CDR3 is CASSHATVVGETQYF. The CDR3 DNA reads as TGCGCCAGCAGCCACGCTACGGTAGTCGGGGAGACCCAGTACTTC. The rearrangement links TRBV4-1 to TRBJ2-5; D unresolved. The CDR3 covers 15 residues. Germline V CDR1 and CDR2: MGHRA, YSYEKL. V shed 3 bases and J shed 5 bases, with 16 bases lying between them.

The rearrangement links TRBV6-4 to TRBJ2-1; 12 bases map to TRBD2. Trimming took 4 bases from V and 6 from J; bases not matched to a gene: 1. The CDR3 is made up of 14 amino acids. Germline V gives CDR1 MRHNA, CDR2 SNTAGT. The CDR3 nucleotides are TGTGCCAGCAGTGCTAGCGGGGGGGTCAATGAGCAGTTCTTC. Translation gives CASSASGGVNEQFF.

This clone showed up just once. CDR3 region: CASSFLPQGQVEGQPQHF. The DNA for the CDR3 is TGTGCCAGCAGTTTCCTACCCCAGGGACAGGTTGAGGGGCAGCCCCAGCATTTT. The J gene is TRBJ1-5, the V gene TRBV28; TRBD1 agrees at 8 bases. Per germline, CDR1 MDHEN and CDR2 SYDVKM. CDR3 length: 18 residues. V gave up 3 bases and J gave up 7 bases; unmatched junction bases: 17.

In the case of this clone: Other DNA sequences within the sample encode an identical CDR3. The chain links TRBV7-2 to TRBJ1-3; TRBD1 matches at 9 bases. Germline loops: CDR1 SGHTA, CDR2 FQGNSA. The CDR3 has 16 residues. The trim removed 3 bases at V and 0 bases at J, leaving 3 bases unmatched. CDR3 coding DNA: TGTGCCAGCAGCTTGGGACAGGGCTTCTCTGGAAACACCATATATTTT. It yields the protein CASSLGQGFSGNTIYF.

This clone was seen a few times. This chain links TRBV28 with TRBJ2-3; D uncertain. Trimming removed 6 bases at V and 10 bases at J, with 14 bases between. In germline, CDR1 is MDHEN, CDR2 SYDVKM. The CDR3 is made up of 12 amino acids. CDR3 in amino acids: CASSPGIEAQYF. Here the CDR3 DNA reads TGTGCCAGCAGCCCCGGAATCGAGGCGCAGTATTTT.

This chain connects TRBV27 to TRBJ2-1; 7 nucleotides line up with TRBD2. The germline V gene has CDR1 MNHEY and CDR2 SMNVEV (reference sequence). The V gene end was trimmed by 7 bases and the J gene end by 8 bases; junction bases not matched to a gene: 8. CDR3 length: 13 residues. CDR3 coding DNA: TGTGCCAGCAAAGCGGGGCATGGGCATGAGCAGTTCTTC. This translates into CASKAGHGHEQFF.